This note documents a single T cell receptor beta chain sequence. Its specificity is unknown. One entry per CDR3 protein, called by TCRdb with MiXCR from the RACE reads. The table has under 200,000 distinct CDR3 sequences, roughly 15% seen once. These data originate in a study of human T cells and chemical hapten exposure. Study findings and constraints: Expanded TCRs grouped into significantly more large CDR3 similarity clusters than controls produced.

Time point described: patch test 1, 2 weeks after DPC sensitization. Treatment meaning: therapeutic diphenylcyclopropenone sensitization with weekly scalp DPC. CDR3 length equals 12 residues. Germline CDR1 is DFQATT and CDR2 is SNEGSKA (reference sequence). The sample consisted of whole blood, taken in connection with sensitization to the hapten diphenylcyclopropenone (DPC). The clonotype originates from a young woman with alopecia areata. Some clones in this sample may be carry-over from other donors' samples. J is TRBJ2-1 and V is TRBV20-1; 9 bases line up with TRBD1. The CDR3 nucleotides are TGCACCGCACAGGGACAGGGCAATGAGCAGTTCTTC. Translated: CTAQGQGNEQFF.